The 3 T cell receptor beta chains given below trace back to one sample, sequenced in a study of identifying expanded T cells in peripheral blood. Assay: immunoSEQ multiplex PCR; the TCRdb copy retains only in-frame clones and omits some. Among 97,000 or so clones listed, 88% were seen once. Sample: blood. All receptors derive from a person aged 18 to 70 in good health.

This chain links TRBV6-6 with TRBJ2-3; the match to TRBD1 covers 9 bases. The CDR3 has 16 residues. The J segment lost 2 bases and the V segment lost 6 bases, leaving 9 bases of the junction unmatched. Germline-derived CDR1 and CDR2 are MNHNY and SVGAGI (reference sequence). The CDR3 DNA reads as TGTGCCAGCAGACCCTACGGGACAGGGATCACAGATACGCAGTATTTT. Amino acid sequence: CASRPYGTGITDTQYF.

This chain joins TRBV28 and TRBJ2-5; D possibly matches TRBD1 or TRBD2 (5 bases each). Trimming took 8 bases from V and 0 from J, leaving 13 bases between them. Germline assignment: CDR1 MDHEN and CDR2 SYDVKM. CDR3 length: 14 residues. CDR3 loop: CASGDGIYQETQYF. The DNA of the CDR3 is TGTGCCAGCGGGGACGGGATCTACCAAGAGACCCAGTACTTC.

The gene calls are TRBV30 and TRBJ1-6; D call uncertain. Between the trimmed V and J ends, which lost 0 bases and 3 bases, there was a span of 9 bases. Germline CDR1 and CDR2: GTSNPN and SVGIG (reference sequence). The CDR3 is made up of 15 amino acids. For the CDR3, the DNA is TGTGCCTGGAGTGTAGATATGGGCTATAATTCACCCCTCCACTTT. Protein sequence: CAWSVDMGYNSPLHF.